This is a list of T cell receptor beta chains from one sample in a study of T cell repertoires in cytomegalovirus infection. In TCRdb, the reads were re-called with MiXCR into one record per CDR3 protein. The data contain some 940,000 distinct CDR3 sequences, roughly 30% of them seen just once; the ten biggest clones take up about an eighth. No cognate antigen is known for these TCRs. The sequencing used cultured CD8+ T cells from PBMCs, collected from culture after CMV antigen stimulation. The receptors shown here come from a human donor in good health (CMV status not recorded). Some clones in this sample may be carry-over from other donors' samples. Both conserved end residues are part of each CDR3. Each record gives: clone size, D gene, V gene, J gene, CDR3 DNA, CDR3 protein. A D gene is named only where the DNA matches it firmly. The size field is filled for only some rows; it gives once, few, many or a size class.

clone_size: few; d_call: -; v_call: TRBV27; j_call: TRBJ2-7; cdr3_nt: TGTGCCAGCAGTTTCACAGTTGCCTACGAGCAGTACTTC; cdr3_aa: CASSFTVAYEQYF
clone_size: many; d_call: TRBD2; v_call: TRBV7-3; j_call: TRBJ2-3; cdr3_nt: TGTGCCAGCAGCTTCCGGACTAGCGGGGAGGTTGATACGCAGTATTTT; cdr3_aa: CASSFRTSGEVDTQYF
clone_size: -; d_call: TRBD2; v_call: TRBV12-3/TRBV12-4; j_call: TRBJ2-3; cdr3_nt: TGTGCCAGCAGTTTACAGGCCCTAGCGGGGTTCACAGATACGCAGTATTTT; cdr3_aa: CASSLQALAGFTDTQYF
clone_size: -; d_call: TRBD1; v_call: TRBV24-1; j_call: TRBJ1-5; cdr3_nt: TGTGCCACCAGTGACCAAGACAGGGGTCAGCCCCAGCATTTT; cdr3_aa: CATSDQDRGQPQHF
clone_size: many; d_call: TRBD2; v_call: TRBV6-5; j_call: TRBJ2-5; cdr3_nt: TGTGCCAGCAGTCCGGGGGGACCAGAGACCCAGTACTTC; cdr3_aa: CASSPGGPETQYF
clone_size: -; d_call: -; v_call: TRBV7-6; j_call: TRBJ1-2; cdr3_nt: TGTGCCAGCAGTTTATCGACAGACTATGGCTACACCTTC; cdr3_aa: CASSLSTDYGYTF
clone_size: -; d_call: -; v_call: TRBV14; j_call: TRBJ2-1; cdr3_nt: TGTGCCAGCAAACGGGGGAGCTCCTACAATGAGCAGTTCTTC; cdr3_aa: CASKRGSSYNEQFF
clone_size: -; d_call: TRBD2; v_call: TRBV13; j_call: TRBJ2-3; cdr3_nt: TGTGCCAGCAGCGATATAGCGGGGGACACAGATACGCAGTATTTT; cdr3_aa: CASSDIAGDTDTQYF
clone_size: -; d_call: TRBD2; v_call: TRBV4-1; j_call: TRBJ2-2; cdr3_nt: TGCGCCAGCAGCCAAGGAGTGCGGGGGAGCAACACCGGGGAGCTGTTTTTT; cdr3_aa: CASSQGVRGSNTGELFF
clone_size: -; d_call: -; v_call: TRBV19; j_call: TRBJ1-1; cdr3_nt: TGTGCCAGTACCGCGTTGGTTACCGCTGAAGCTTTCTTT; cdr3_aa: CASTALVTAEAFF
clone_size: -; d_call: TRBD1; v_call: TRBV12-3/TRBV12-4; j_call: TRBJ1-2; cdr3_nt: TGTGCCAGCAGTTTAACAGGGGGGGACTATTATGGCTACACCTTC; cdr3_aa: CASSLTGGDYYGYTF
clone_size: -; d_call: TRBD1; v_call: TRBV11-2; j_call: TRBJ1-5; cdr3_nt: TGTGCCAGCAGCTTCGGGGACAGGGTCAAGGCCAATCAGCCCCAGCATTTT; cdr3_aa: CASSFGDRVKANQPQHF
clone_size: -; d_call: TRBD1; v_call: TRBV7-3; j_call: TRBJ2-1; cdr3_nt: TGTGCCAGCAGCTTAATTCGCCGGGACAGGTACAATGAGCAGTTCTTC; cdr3_aa: CASSLIRRDRYNEQFF
clone_size: -; d_call: -; v_call: TRBV2; j_call: TRBJ2-7; cdr3_nt: TGTGCCAGCACCCCCAGGGAAGACTACGAGCAGTACTTC; cdr3_aa: CASTPREDYEQYF
clone_size: few; d_call: -; v_call: TRBV6-2/TRBV6-3; j_call: TRBJ2-5; cdr3_nt: TGTGCCAGCAGCCCTAGGGTTTTTGAGACCCAGTACTTC; cdr3_aa: CASSPRVFETQYF
clone_size: -; d_call: -; v_call: TRBV13; j_call: TRBJ2-1; cdr3_nt: TGTGCCAGCAGCTTAGGGGCGTCCAGTGAGCAGTTCTTC; cdr3_aa: CASSLGASSEQFF
clone_size: -; d_call: TRBD1; v_call: TRBV27; j_call: TRBJ1-1; cdr3_nt: TGTGCCAGCAGAGATCGACAGGGGGGGACTGAAGCTTTCTTT; cdr3_aa: CASRDRQGGTEAFF
clone_size: -; d_call: -; v_call: TRBV16; j_call: TRBJ1-2; cdr3_nt: TGTGCCAGTATCATTCCCGGCGGGCCCCACACTGGCGGCTACACCTTC; cdr3_aa: CASIIPGGPHTGGYTF
clone_size: -; d_call: -; v_call: TRBV4-1; j_call: TRBJ1-1; cdr3_nt: TGCGCCAGCGGTTCGGGGCGGATGAACACTGAAGCTTTCTTT; cdr3_aa: CASGSGRMNTEAFF
clone_size: few; d_call: -; v_call: TRBV9; j_call: TRBJ1-1; cdr3_nt: TGTGCCAGTAGTATAAGTGGGGGGAACACTGAAGCTTTCTTT; cdr3_aa: CASSISGGNTEAFF
clone_size: -; d_call: TRBD1; v_call: TRBV6-5; j_call: TRBJ2-7; cdr3_nt: TGTGCCAGCAGTTACCTTGGCGACAGGGGGTACGAGCAGTACTTC; cdr3_aa: CASSYLGDRGYEQYF
clone_size: -; d_call: TRBD2; v_call: TRBV4-2; j_call: TRBJ2-3; cdr3_nt: TGTGCCAGCAGCCAAACGACTAGCGGGGCTAGCACAGATACGCAGTATTTT; cdr3_aa: CASSQTTSGASTDTQYF
clone_size: -; d_call: -; v_call: TRBV4-3; j_call: TRBJ1-2; cdr3_nt: TGCGCCAGCAGCCAAGATTGGGACACTTCTGATGGCTACACCTTC; cdr3_aa: CASSQDWDTSDGYTF
clone_size: -; d_call: -; v_call: TRBV15; j_call: TRBJ2-1; cdr3_nt: TGTGCCACCAGCAGAGGTACCGGGGTAGGCAATGAGCAGTTCTTC; cdr3_aa: CATSRGTGVGNEQFF
clone_size: few; d_call: -; v_call: TRBV7-9; j_call: TRBJ1-1; cdr3_nt: TGTGCCAGCAGTCTAAACGACGCCTTCTTT; cdr3_aa: CASSLNDAFF
clone_size: once; d_call: -; v_call: TRBV10-3; j_call: TRBJ2-6; cdr3_nt: TGTGCCATCAGTGAGTCACGACAGCCCTCTGGGGCCAACGTCCTGACTTTC; cdr3_aa: CAISESRQPSGANVLTF
clone_size: few; d_call: -; v_call: TRBV6-6; j_call: TRBJ2-4; cdr3_nt: TGTGCCAGCAGGGGCCAGGGGTCGAAGGACCTAGCCAAAAACATTCAGTACTTC; cdr3_aa: CASRGQGSKDLAKNIQYF
clone_size: few; d_call: TRBD1; v_call: TRBV7-2; j_call: TRBJ2-2; cdr3_nt: TGTGCCAGCAGAGCAGTTGCGGGACAGGGGTTCGCCGGGGAGCTGTTTTTT; cdr3_aa: CASRAVAGQGFAGELFF
clone_size: -; d_call: TRBD2; v_call: TRBV7-2; j_call: TRBJ2-1; cdr3_nt: TGTGCCAGCAGCTTAATTGCGACCGGGGGGGAGCAGTTCTTC; cdr3_aa: CASSLIATGGEQFF
clone_size: -; d_call: -; v_call: TRBV4-3; j_call: TRBJ2-5; cdr3_nt: TGCGCCAGCAGCCAAACATCAACTAGCTTAGAGACCCAGTACTTC; cdr3_aa: CASSQTSTSLETQYF
clone_size: -; d_call: -; v_call: TRBV4-1; j_call: TRBJ2-1; cdr3_nt: TGCGCCAGCAGCCCTTATATAGAGGGTAATGAGCAGTTCTTC; cdr3_aa: CASSPYIEGNEQFF
clone_size: -; d_call: -; v_call: TRBV27; j_call: TRBJ1-1; cdr3_nt: TGTGCCAGCAGACCGACAGAAACGAACACTGAAGCTTTCTTT; cdr3_aa: CASRPTETNTEAFF
clone_size: many; d_call: -; v_call: TRBV5-1; j_call: TRBJ2-6; cdr3_nt: TGTGCCAGCAGCCCCACAGTCTCTGGGGCCAACGTCCTGACTTTC; cdr3_aa: CASSPTVSGANVLTF
clone_size: once; d_call: TRBD2; v_call: TRBV6-1; j_call: TRBJ2-3; cdr3_nt: TGTTCCAGCAAGAGAGGGACTAGCGGGGGGATCTTCACAGATACGCAGTATTTT; cdr3_aa: CSSKRGTSGGIFTDTQYF